The 3 T cell receptor beta chains below all came from one sample that was sequenced in a study of cytomegalovirus exposure and HLA in healthy donors. Primers for the PCR totalled 60 Vbeta and 13 Jbeta. The table came from immunoSEQ multiplex PCR; TCRdb's copy has only in-frame clones and leaves some out. The sample shows some 66,000 clones, over 70% of them seen only once. Sequenced material: PBMCs. The source of these receptors is a man in his sixties in good health and CMV-seropositive.

This clone was detected only once. The J gene is TRBJ1-3, the V gene TRBV28; D unresolved. Germline CDR1 and CDR2: MDHEN and SYDVKM. There are 14 residues in the CDR3. The V and J ends lost 8 bases and 1 base respectively, with 12 bases between them. The CDR3 region is CASHSLGSGNTIYF. DNA of the CDR3: TGTGCCAGCCACAGCCTCGGATCTGGAAACACCATATATTTT.

This chain links TRBV19 with TRBJ1-2; perhaps TRBD1 as D (6 bases). The V end lost 6 bases, the J end lost 6 bases, and 11 bases lay between the germline ends. The CDR3 extends over 12 amino acids. Germline-derived CDR1 and CDR2 are LNHDA and SQIVND (reference sequence). The CDR3 spells CASRQDRDGYTF. For the CDR3, the DNA is TGTGCCAGTAGACAGGACAGAGATGGCTACACCTTC.

The chain couples TRBV11-3 to TRBJ2-5, with 7 bases lining up with TRBD2. The CDR3 contains 16 residues. The ends lost 2 bases at V and 4 bases at J; junction bases unmatched: 10. CDR1 is SGHNT and CDR2 is YENEEA in the germline V gene. The CDR3 is CASSLSLSGIGETQYF. The DNA of the CDR3 is TGTGCCAGCAGCTTAAGTTTAAGCGGGATTGGAGAGACCCAGTACTTC. The whole variable domain, filled in from reference TRBV11-3 and TRBJ2-5, reads EAGVVQSPRYKIIEKKQPVAFWCNPISGHNTLYWYLQNLGQGPELLIRYENEEAVDDSQLPKDRFSAERLKGVDSTLKIQPAELGDSAVYLCASSLSLSGIGETQYFGPGTRLLVL.